This T cell receptor beta chain was sequenced in a study of cytotoxic CD8 clonotypes in ibrutinib-treated CLL. Across the study: Partial response occurred in some 25 patients and complete response in 2; at median approximately 68 months, about 14 remained remitted and around 12 progressed. Response sampling took place at median 12 months of treatment, range 6 to 36. Study results and caveats: Public clonotypes occurred uncommonly; on treatment, they contracted or remained stable. Clonality increased at ibrutinib response, then returned toward baseline at progression.

Trimming removed 2 bases from V and 1 base from J, with 8 bases in between. Germline V gene lookup returns CDR1 MNHNY and CDR2 SVGAGI (reference sequence). This CDR3 spans 15 amino acids. As for this clone: Its matching antigen is unknown.

TCRdb keeps only in-frame clones here, not all; method: immunoSEQ multiplex PCR. The table shows tens of thousands of clones, with more than 70% occurring only once. This chain connects TRBV6-6 to TRBJ2-2; D is perhaps TRBD1 (6 bases). This clonotype was obtained from a human donor with chronic lymphocytic leukemia. Sequences were derived from PBMCs, sampled after 12 months of ibrutinib treatment. The DNA for the CDR3 is TGTGCCAGCAGTTACGGACAGAAGAACACCGGGGAGCTGTTTTTT. This gives the protein CASSYGQKNTGELFF.